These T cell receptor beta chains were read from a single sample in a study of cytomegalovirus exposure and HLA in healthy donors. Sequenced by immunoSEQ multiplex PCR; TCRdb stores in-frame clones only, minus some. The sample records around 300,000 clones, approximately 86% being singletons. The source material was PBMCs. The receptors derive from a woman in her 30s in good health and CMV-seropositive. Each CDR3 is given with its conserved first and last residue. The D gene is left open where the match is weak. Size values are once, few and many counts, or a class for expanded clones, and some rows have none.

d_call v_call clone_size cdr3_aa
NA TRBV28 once CASNPFPFAASTDTQYF
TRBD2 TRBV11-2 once CASSLLAGQNEQFF
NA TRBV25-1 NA CASSEEGLHSYEQYF
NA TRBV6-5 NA CASSYSTAGNTIYF
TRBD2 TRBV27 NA CASSIAGVLTDTQYF
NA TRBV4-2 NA CASSQVGNTEAFF
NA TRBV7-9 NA CASSLDGAVDSPYGYTF
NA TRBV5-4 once CASSLSGRVTGELFF
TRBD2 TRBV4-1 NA CASSPMGLVVDEQFF
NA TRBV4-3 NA CASSPNRVPLYEQYF
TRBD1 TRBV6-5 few CASTSTGGGTDTQYF
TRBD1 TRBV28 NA CASRTGYGYTF
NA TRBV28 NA CASSFYRFQAGQPQHF
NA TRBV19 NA CASSIAETQYF
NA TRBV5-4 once CASSYRNGYGYTF
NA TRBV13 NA CASSLGSGTGELFF
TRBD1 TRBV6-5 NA CASSFGTDVDYTF
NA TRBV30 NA CAWDTGRDTGELFF
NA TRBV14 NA CASSQDRGRTNNEQFF
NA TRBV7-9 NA CASSLGLRENTEAFF
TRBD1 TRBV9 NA CASSVDIYGTGSGANVLTF
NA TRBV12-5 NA CASGLGGRGQPQHF
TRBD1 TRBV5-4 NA CASSLGALTGDYGYTF
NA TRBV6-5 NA CASRGGPTLSYEQYF
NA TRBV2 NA CASMGERNTEAFF
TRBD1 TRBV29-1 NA CSVDTGGWGEKLFF
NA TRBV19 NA CASSNHQGTGYGYTF
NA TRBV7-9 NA CASSLVYPGQGGQYF
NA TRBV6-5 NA CASSYSNAGYEQFF
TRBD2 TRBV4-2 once CASSQPLAGNEQFF
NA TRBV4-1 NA CASSQVRANSYEQYF
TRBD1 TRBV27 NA CASSQQGSEQFF
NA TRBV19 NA CASSHRDLAYEQYF
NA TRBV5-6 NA CASSELEGGKADTQYF
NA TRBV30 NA CADRRPQGRNTEAFF